This T cell receptor (beta chain) originates from a study of OX40 agonist ivuxolimab in advanced cancers. About the research overall: Intravenous ivuxolimab at 0.01 to 10 mg/kg was given to patients every 2 weeks.

Sequencing was performed with immunoSEQ multiplex PCR; in TCRdb, only in-frame clones are kept and a portion is missing. This sample has roughly 18,000 clones, with roughly 80% found just once. Germline values: CDR1 SGHTA, CDR2 FQGTGA. With 1 base clipped from V and 3 bases from J, the junction kept 2 bases outside the gene matches. This CDR3 has 15 amino acids. The sequence derives from an adult with an advanced solid tumor such as melanoma, head and neck, liver or kidney cancer. The source material was CD4+ or CD8+ T cells sorted from blood, sampled in a trial of the OX40 agonist ivuxolimab. V and J are TRBV7-3 and TRBJ2-2, with 7 bases lining up with TRBD1. For the CDR3, the DNA is TGTGCCAGCAGCTTAAGACAGGGCCACACCGGGGAGCTGTTTTTT. As protein: CASSLRQGHTGELFF.